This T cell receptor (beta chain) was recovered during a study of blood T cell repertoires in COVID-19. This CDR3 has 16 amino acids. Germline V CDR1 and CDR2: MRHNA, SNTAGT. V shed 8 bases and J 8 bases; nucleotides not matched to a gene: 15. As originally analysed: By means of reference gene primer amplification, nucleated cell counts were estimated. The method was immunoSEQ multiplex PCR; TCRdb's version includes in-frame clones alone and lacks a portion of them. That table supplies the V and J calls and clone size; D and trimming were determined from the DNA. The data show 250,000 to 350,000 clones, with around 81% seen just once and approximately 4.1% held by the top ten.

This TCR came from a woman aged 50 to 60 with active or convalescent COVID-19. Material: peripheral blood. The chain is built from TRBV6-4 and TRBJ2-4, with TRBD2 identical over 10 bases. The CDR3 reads CASLRKRASGSDIQYF. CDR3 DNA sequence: TGTGCCAGCCTGCGAAAAAGGGCTAGCGGGAGCGACATTCAGTACTTC.